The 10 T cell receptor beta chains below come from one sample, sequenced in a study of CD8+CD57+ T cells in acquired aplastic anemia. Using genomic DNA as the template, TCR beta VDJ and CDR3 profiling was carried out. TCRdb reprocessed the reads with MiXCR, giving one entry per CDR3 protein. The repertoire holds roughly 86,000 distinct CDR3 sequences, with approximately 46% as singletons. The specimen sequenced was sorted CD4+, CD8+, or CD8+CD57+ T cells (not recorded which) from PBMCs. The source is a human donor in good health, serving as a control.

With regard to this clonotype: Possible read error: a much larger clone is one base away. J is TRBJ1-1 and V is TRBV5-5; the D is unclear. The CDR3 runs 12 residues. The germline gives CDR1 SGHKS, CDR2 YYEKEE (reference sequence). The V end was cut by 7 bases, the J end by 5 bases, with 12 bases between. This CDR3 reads CASGHFGTEAFF. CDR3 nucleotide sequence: TGTGCCAGCGGCCATTTTGGGACTGAAGCTTTCTTT.

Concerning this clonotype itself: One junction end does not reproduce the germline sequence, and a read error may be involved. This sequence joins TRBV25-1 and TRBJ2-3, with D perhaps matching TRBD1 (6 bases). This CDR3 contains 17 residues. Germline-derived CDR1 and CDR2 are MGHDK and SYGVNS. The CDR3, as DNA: TGTGCCTGCAGTGCTGCCACCGGGACAAACCTTACAGATACGCAGTATTTT. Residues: CACSAATGTNLTDTQYF.

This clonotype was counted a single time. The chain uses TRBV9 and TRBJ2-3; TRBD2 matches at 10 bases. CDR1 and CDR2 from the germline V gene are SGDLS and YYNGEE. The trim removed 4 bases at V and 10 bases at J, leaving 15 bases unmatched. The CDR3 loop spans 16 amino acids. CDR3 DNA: TGTGCCAGCAGCCAGTCCCTAGCGGGAGCGGGTGATGCGCAGTATTTT. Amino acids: CASSQSLAGAGDAQYF.

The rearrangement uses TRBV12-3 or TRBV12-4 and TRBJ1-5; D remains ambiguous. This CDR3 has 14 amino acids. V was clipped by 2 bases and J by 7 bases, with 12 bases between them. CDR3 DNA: TGTGCCAGCAGTTTATCTATGGGGAACCAGCCCCAGCATTTT. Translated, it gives CASSLSMGNQPQHF.

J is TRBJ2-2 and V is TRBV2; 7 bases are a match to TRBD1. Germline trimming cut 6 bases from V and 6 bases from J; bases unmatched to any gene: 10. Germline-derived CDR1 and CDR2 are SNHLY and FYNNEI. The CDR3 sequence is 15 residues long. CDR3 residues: CASSITRGRAGELFF. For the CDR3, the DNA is TGTGCCAGCAGCATCACGAGGGGGCGGGCCGGGGAGCTGTTTTTT.

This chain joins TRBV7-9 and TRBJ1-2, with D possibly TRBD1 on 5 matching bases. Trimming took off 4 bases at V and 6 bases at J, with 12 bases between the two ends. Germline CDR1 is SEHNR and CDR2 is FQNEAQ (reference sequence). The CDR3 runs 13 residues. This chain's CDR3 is CASSSGREDGYTF. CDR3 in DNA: TGTGCCAGCAGCTCCGGCAGGGAGGATGGCTACACCTTC. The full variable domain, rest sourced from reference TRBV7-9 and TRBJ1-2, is DTGVSQNPRHKITKRGQNVTFRCDPISEHNRLYWYRQTLGQGPEFLTYFQNEAQLEKSRLLSDRFSAERPKGSFSTLEIQRTEQGDSAMYLCASSSGREDGYTFGSGTRLTVV.

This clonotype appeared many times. The CDR3 nucleotides read TGCGCCAGCAGCTTGGAGGCAGGGGGCGATGGCTACACCTTC. Translated: CASSLEAGGDGYTF. The V call is TRBV5-1, the J call TRBJ1-2; the match to TRBD1 covers 8 bases. Germline V gives CDR1 SGHRS, CDR2 YFSETQ. V shed 0 bases, J shed 6 bases, and the junction held 4 bases outside the gene matches. The CDR3 totals 14 residues.

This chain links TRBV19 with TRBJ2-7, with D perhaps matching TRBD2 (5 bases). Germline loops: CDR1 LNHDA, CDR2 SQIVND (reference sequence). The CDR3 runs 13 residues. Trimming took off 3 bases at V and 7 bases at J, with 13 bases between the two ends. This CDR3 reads CASSIPAGEEQYF. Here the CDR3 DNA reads TGTGCCAGTAGTATCCCGGCCGGGGAAGAGCAGTACTTC.

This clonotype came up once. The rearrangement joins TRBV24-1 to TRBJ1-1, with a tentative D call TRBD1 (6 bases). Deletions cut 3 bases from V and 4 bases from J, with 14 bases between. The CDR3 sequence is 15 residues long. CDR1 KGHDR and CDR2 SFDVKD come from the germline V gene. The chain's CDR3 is CATSDTGQVFTEAFF. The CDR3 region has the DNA TGTGCCACCAGTGATACAGGGCAGGTGTTCACTGAAGCTTTCTTT.

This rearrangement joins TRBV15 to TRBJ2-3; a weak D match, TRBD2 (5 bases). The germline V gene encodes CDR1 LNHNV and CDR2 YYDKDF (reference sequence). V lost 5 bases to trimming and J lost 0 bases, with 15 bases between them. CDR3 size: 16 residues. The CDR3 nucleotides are TGTGCCACCAGCGGCGGGTTACAATCTAGCACAGATACGCAGTATTTT. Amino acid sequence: CATSGGLQSSTDTQYF.